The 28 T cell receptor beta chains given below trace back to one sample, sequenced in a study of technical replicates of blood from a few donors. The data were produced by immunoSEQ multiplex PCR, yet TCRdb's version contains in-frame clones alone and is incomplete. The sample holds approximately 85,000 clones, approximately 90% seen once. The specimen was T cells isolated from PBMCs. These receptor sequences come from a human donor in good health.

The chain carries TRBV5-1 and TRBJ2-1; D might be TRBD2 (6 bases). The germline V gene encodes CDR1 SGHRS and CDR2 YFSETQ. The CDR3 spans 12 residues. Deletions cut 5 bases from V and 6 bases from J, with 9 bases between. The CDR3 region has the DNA TGCGCCAGCAGGGATAGCGGCAATGAGCAGTTCTTC. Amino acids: CASRDSGNEQFF.

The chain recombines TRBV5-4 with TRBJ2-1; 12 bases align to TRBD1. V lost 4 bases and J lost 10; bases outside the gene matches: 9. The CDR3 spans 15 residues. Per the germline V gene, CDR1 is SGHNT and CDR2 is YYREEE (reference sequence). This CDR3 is CASSNRDRGLQEQFF. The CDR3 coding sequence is TGTGCCAGCAGCAACCGGGACAGGGGGCTACAGGAGCAGTTCTTC. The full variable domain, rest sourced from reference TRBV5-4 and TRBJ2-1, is ETGVTQSPTHLIKTRGQQVTLRCSSQSGHNTVSWYQQALGQGPQFIFQYYREEENGRGNFPPRFSGLQFPNYSSELNVNALELDDSALYLCASSNRDRGLQEQFFGPGTRLTVL.

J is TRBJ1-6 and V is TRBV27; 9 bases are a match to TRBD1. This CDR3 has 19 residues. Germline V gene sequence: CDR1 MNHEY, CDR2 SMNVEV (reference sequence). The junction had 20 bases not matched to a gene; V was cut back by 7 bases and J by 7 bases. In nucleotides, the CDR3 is TGTGCCAGCAAGGGTGGTGGTGGACAGGGGCCTATTAGGAATTCACCCCTCCACTTT. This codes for CASKGGGGQGPIRNSPLHF.

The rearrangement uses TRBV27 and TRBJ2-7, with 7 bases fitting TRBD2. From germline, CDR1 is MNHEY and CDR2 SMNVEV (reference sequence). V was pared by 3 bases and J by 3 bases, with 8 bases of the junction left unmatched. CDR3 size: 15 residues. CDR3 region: CASSFGAGRYYEQYF. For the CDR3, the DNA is TGTGCCAGCAGTTTTGGAGCGGGACGCTACTACGAGCAGTACTTC.

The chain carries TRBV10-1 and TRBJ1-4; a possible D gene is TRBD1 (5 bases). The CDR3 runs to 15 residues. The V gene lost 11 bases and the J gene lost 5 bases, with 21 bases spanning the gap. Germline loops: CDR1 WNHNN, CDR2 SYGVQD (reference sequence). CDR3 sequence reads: CASSAADKGNEKLFF. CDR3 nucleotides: TGCGCCTCCTCGGCGGCGGACAAAGGAAATGAAAAACTGTTTTTT.

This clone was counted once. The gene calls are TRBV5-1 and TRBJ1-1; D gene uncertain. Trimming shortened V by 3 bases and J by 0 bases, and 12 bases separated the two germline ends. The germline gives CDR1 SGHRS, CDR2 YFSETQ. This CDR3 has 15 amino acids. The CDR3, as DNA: TGCGCCAGCAGCTCTCCGGGTCGTCTGAACACTGAAGCTTTCTTT. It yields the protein CASSSPGRLNTEAFF.

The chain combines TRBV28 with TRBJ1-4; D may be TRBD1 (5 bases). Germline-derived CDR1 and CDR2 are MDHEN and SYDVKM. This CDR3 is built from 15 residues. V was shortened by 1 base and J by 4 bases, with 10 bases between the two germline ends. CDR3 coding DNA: TGTGCCAGCAGTTTATTCAGTAGGGGTAATGAAAAACTGTTTTTT. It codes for CASSLFSRGNEKLFF.

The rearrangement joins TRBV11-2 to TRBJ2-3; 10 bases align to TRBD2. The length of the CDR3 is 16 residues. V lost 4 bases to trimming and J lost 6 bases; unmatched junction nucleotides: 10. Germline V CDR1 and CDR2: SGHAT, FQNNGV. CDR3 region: CASSSKAGGPRDTQYF. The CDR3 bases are TGTGCCAGCAGCTCCAAAGCGGGGGGGCCGAGGGATACGCAGTATTTT.

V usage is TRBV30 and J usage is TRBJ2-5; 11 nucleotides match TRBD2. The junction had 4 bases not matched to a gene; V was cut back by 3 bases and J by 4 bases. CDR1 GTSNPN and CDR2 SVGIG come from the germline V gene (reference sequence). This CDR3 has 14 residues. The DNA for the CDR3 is TGTGCCTGGAGCCGCGGACTAGCGGGAGAGACCCAGTACTTC. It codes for CAWSRGLAGETQYF.

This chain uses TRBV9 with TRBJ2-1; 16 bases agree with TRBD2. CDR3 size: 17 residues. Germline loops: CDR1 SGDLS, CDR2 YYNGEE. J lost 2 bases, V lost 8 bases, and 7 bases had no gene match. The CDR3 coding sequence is TGTGCCAGGAAAACGGGGACTAGCGGGAGGGCCTACAATGAGCAGTTCTTC. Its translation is CARKTGTSGRAYNEQFF.

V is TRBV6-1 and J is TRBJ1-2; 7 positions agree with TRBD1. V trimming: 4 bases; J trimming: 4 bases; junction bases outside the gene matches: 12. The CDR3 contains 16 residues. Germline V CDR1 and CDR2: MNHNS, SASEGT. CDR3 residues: CASSGPGTAAIYGYTF. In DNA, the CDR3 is TGTGCCAGCAGTGGACCCGGGACAGCGGCGATCTATGGCTACACCTTC.

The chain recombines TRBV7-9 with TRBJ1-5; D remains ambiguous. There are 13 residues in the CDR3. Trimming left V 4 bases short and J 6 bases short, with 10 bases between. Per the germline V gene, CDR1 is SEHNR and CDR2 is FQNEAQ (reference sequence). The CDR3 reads CASSSHSVQPQHF. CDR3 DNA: TGTGCCAGCAGCTCCCACTCGGTTCAGCCCCAGCATTTT.

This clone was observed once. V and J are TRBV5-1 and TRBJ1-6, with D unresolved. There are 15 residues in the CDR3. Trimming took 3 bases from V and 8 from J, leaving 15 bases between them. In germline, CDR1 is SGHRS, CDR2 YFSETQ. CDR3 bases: TGCGCCAGCAGCTCCGGACTCTTAAGGGATTCACCCCTCCACTTT. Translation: CASSSGLLRDSPLHF.

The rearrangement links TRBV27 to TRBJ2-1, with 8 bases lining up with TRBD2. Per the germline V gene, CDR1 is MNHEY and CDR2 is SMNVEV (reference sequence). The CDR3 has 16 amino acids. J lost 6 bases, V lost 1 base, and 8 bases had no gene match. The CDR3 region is CASSLLHNGRANEQFF. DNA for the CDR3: TGTGCCAGCAGTTTATTACATAACGGGAGGGCCAATGAGCAGTTCTTC.

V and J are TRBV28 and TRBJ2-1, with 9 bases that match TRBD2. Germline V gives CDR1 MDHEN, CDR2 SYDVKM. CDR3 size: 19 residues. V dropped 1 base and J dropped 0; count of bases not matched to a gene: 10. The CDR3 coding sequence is TGTGCCAGCAGTTTATTAGGCCTAGCGGGAAGCAGCTCCTACAATGAGCAGTTCTTC. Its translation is CASSLLGLAGSSSYNEQFF.

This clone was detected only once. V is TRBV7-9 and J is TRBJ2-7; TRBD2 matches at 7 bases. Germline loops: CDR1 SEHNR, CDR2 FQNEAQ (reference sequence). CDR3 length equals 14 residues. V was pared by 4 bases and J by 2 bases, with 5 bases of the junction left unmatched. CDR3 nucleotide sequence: TGTGCCAGCAGCTCCAGCGGGGTTACCTACGAGCAGTACTTC. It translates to CASSSSGVTYEQYF.

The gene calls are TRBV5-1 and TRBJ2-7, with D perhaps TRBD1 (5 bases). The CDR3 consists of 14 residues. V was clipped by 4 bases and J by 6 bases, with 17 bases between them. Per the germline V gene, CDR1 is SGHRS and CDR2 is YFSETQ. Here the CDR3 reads CASSKDTVWAEQYF. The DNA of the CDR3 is TGCGCCAGCAGCAAGGACACTGTTTGGGCCGAGCAGTACTTC.

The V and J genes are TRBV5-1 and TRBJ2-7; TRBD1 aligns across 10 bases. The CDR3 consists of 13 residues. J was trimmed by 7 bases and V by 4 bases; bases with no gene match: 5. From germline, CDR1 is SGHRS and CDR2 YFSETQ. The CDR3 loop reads CASSATGGWEQYF. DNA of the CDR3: TGCGCCAGCAGCGCGACAGGGGGCTGGGAGCAGTACTTC. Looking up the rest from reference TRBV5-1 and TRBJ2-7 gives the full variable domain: KAGVTQTPRYLIKTRGQQVTLSCSPISGHRSVSWYQQTPGQGLQFLFEYFSETQRNKGNFPGRFSGRQFSNSRSEMNVSTLELGDSALYLCASSATGGWEQYFGPGTRLTVT.

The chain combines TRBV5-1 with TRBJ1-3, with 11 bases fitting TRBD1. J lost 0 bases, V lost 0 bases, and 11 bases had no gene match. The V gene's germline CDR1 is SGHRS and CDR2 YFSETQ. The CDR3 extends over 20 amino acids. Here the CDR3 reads CASSLAGTGGLTSSGNTIYF. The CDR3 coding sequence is TGCGCCAGCAGCTTGGCCGGGACAGGGGGGCTGACAAGCTCTGGAAACACCATATATTTT.

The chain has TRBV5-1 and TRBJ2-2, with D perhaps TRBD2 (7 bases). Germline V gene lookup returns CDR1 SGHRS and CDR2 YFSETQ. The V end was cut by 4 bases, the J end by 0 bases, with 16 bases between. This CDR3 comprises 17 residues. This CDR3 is CASSSPRGAANTGELFF. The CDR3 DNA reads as TGCGCCAGCAGCAGCCCACGGGGGGCAGCGAACACCGGGGAGCTGTTTTTT.

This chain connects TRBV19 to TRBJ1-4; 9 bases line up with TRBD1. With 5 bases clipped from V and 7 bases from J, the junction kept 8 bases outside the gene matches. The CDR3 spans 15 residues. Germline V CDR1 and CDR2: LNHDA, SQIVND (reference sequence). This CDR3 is CASSAPGTGSEKLFF. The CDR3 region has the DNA TGTGCCAGTAGTGCACCGGGGACAGGGAGTGAAAAACTGTTTTTT. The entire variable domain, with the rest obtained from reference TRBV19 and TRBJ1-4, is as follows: DGGITQSPKYLFRKEGQNVTLSCEQNLNHDAMYWYRQDPGQGLRLIYYSQIVNDFQKGDIAEGYSVSREKKESFPLTVTSAQKNPTAFYLCASSAPGTGSEKLFFGSGTQLSVL.

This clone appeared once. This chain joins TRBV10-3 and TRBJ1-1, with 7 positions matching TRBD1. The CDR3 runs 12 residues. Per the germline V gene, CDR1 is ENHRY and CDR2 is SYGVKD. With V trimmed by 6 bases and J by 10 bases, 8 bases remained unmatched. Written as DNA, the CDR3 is TGTGCCATCAGCTTGGAGGGGGCCTCAGCTTTCTTT. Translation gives CAISLEGASAFF.

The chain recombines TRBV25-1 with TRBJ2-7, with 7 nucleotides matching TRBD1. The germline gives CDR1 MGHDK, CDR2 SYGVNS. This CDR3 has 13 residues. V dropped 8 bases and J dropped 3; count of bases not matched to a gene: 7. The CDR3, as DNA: TGTGCCAGCGGGGGACAGCCTCTCTACGAGCAGTACTTC. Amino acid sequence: CASGGQPLYEQYF.

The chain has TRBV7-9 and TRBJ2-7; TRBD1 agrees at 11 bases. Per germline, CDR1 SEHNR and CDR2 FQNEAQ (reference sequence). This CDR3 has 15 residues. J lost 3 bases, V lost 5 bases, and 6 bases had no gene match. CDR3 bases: TGTGCCAGCAGCCCTCCCGGGACAGGGGGCTACGAGCAGTACTTC. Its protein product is CASSPPGTGGYEQYF.

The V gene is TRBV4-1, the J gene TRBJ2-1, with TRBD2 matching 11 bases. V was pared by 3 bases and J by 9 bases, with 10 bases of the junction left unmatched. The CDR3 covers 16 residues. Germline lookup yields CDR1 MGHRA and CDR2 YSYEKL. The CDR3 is CASSHGLAGRQGEQFF. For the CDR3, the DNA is TGCGCCAGCAGCCATGGACTAGCGGGCCGACAGGGTGAGCAGTTCTTC.

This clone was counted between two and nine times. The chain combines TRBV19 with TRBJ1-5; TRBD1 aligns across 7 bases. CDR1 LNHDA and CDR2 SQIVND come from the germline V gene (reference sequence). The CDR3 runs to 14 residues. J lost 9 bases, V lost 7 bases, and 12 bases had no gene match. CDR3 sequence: CASTTGDGYWPQHF. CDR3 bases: TGTGCCAGTACTACAGGGGATGGATATTGGCCCCAGCATTTT.

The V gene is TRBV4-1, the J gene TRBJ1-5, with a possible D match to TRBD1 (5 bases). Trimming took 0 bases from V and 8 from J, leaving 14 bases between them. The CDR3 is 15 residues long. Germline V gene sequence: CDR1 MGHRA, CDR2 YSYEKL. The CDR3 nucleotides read TGCGCCAGCAGCCAAGAACCCGCGGGGCTGGAGCCCCAGCATTTT. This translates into CASSQEPAGLEPQHF.

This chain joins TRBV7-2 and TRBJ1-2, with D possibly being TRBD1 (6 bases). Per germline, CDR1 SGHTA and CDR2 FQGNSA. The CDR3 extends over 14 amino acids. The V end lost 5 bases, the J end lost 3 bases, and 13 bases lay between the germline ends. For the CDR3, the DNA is TGTGCCAGCAGCCCACAGGGAGCCGACTATGGCTACACCTTC. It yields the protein CASSPQGADYGYTF.